The clone carrying this T cell receptor (beta chain) came up a few times. Its target is not known. TCRdb passed the reads through MiXCR, listing each CDR3 protein once. The repertoire includes about 71,000 distinct CDR3 sequences, more than 20% of them detected once, and about 72% sits in the top ten. This entry comes from a study of T cell repertoires in cytomegalovirus infection. This CDR3 has 16 amino acids. V was clipped by 5 bases and J by 4 bases; unmatched bases: 11. CDR1 SGHTA and CDR2 FQGNSA come from the germline V gene. The material sequenced was CD8+ T cells from cultured PBMCs, taken from culture after CMV antigen stimulation. The gene calls are TRBV7-2 and TRBJ2-5; 9 bases agree with TRBD1. The receptor comes from a human donor in good health (CMV status not recorded). Some clones in this sample may be carry-over from other donors' samples. The CDR3 loop reads CASSPRTGQGLETQYF. CDR3 DNA sequence: TGTGCCAGCAGCCCAAGAACTGGACAGGGGTTAGAGACCCAGTACTTC.